The clone carrying this TCR beta chain has only a few counts. Its target is not known. These data come from a study of beta chain features in type 1 diabetes. Study summary: Patients and healthy donors were similar in age, gender and cell yields.

Findings and limits, study-wide: Cells with high TCR expression could be over-represented when cDNA is sequenced.

Germline CDR1 is SGHRS and CDR2 is YFSETQ. This CDR3 comprises 14 residues. V shed 6 bases and J shed 2 bases, with 15 bases lying between them. Expressed TCRB transcripts were sequenced because the isolated RNA had all been reverse transcribed beforehand. Method: immunoSEQ multiplex PCR; TCRdb's copy keeps in-frame clones and lacks some. The data show around 340,000 clones, about 20% seen once. The source of this sequence is a woman younger than 35 in good health. Sequencing was carried out using naive CD4+ T cells from blood. The rearrangement joins TRBV5-1 to TRBJ2-7, with D possibly TRBD1 on 6 matching bases. DNA for the CDR3: TGCGCCAGCACCCCAGGGGCAAGTCCCTACGAGCAGTACTTC. This codes for CASTPGASPYEQYF.